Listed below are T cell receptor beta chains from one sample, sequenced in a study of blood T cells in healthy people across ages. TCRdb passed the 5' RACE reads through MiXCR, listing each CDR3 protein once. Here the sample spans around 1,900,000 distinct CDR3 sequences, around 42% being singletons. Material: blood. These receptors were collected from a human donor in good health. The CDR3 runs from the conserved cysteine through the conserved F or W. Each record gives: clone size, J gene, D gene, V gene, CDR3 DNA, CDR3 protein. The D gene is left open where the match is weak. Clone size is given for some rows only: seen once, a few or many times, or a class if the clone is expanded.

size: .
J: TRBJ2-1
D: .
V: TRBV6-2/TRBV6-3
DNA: TGTGCCAGCAGTTTCAGCTACGGACTATACAATGGGCAGTTCTTC
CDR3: CASSFSYGLYNGQFF

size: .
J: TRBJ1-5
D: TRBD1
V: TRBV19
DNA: TGTGCCAGTAGTCCGATGGGGACAGGGTGGAATCAGCCCCAGCATTTT
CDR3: CASSPMGTGWNQPQHF

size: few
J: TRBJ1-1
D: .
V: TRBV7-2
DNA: TGTGCCAGCAGCCCATCCCCCGGGGGGCCCACTGAAGCTTTCTTT
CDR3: CASSPSPGGPTEAFF

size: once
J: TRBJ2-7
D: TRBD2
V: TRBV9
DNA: TGTGCCAGCAGCGTAGCTCCCGGGGCGGGGGGAACCTACGAGCAGTACTTC
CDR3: CASSVAPGAGGTYEQYF

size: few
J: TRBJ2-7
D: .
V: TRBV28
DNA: TGTGCCAGCAGTCGACGACGCCGAAGCTCCTACGAGCAGTACTTC
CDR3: CASSRRRRSSYEQYF

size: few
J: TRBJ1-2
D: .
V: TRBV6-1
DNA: TGTGCCAGCAGTGAAGAGGGCCGGGGCGGCTACACCTTC
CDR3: CASSEEGRGGYTF

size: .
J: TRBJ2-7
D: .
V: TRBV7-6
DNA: TGTGCCAGCAGCTTGGGGGGCCCCCAGTACTTC
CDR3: CASSLGGPQYF

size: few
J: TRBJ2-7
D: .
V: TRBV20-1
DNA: TGCAGTGCTAGCGTTTTCGGGGATCGGGCGACCTACGAGCAGTACTTC
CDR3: CSASVFGDRATYEQYF

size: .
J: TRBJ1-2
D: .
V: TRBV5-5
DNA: TGTGCCAGCAGCTTGAGTAAGCTAACGAACTATGGCTACACCTTC
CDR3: CASSLSKLTNYGYTF

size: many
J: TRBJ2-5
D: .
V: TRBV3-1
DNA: TGTGCCAGCAGCCGGGTAGGAGAGACCCAGTACTTC
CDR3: CASSRVGETQYF

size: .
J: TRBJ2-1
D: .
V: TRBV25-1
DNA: TGTGCCAGCAGTGAAGTGGACATCTCCTACAATGAGCAGTTCTTC
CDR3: CASSEVDISYNEQFF

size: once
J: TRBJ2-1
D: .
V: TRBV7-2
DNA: TGTGCCAGCAGCTTATCGGACAGTCCCTACGAGCAGTTCTTC
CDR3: CASSLSDSPYEQFF

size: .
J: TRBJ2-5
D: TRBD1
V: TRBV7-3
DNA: TGTGCCAGCAGCCCTGGGGGACAGGGGAAGATGGAGACCCAGTACTTC
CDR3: CASSPGGQGKMETQYF

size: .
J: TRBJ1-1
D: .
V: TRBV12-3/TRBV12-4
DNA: TGTGCCAGCAGTGCGCGACGTAACACTGAAGCTTTCTTT
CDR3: CASSARRNTEAFF

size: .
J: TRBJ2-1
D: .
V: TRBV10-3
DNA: TGTGCCATTGGAGCTAGCGCTCCCGGTGAGCAGTTCTTC
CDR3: CAIGASAPGEQFF

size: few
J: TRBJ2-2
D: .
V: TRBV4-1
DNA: TGCGCCAGCAGCCAACGTCCCGGGGGCTATATCGGGGAGCTGTTTTTT
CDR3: CASSQRPGGYIGELFF

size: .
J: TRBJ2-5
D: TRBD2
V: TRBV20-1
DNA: TGCAGTGCTCTCCACAGCGGGGAAGAGACCCAGTACTTC
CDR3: CSALHSGEETQYF

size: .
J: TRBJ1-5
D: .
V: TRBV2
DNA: TGTGCCAGCAGTGAAGCCGGGTATGGCAATCAGCCCCAGCATTTT
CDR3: CASSEAGYGNQPQHF

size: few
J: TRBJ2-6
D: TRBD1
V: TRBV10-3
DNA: TGTGCCACGAGGGACAGGGAGGACCCTGGGGCCAACGTCCTGACTTTC
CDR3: CATRDREDPGANVLTF

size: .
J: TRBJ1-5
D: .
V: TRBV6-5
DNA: TGTGCCAGCAGACGCGAAATAGGAGGGAATCAGCCCCAGCATTTT
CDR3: CASRREIGGNQPQHF

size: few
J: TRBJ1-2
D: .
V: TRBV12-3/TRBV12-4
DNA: TGTGCCAGCAGTCCCGGGACGCGGGGTGGCTACACCTTC
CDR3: CASSPGTRGGYTF

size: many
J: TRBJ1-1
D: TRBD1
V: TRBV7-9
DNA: TGTGCCAGCGGAGCAGGGGGGTACACTGAAGCTTTCTTT
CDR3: CASGAGGYTEAFF

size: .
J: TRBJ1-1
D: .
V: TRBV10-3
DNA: TGTGCCATCAGGGAACGGGGCAGGGAGGAATCTGAAGCTTTCTTT
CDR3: CAIRERGREESEAFF

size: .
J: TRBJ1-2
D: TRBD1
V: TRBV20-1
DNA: TGCAGTGCTAGACTTAGGGACAGGAACTATGGCTACACCTTC
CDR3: CSARLRDRNYGYTF

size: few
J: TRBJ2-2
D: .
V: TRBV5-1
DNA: TGCGCCAGCAGCTTGGTGGCGGACCGGAACACCGGGGAGCCGTTTTTT
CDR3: CASSLVADRNTGEPFF

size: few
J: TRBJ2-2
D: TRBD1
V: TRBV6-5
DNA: TGTGCCAGCAGGGGAGACAGGGAAAGCTCCGGGGAGCTGTTTTTT
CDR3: CASRGDRESSGELFF

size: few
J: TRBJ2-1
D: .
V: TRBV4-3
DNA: TGCGCCAGCAGCCAAGATTTGGACACTCAAATCCCCTACAATGAGCAGTTCTTC
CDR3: CASSQDLDTQIPYNEQFF

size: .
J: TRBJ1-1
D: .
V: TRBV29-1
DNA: TGCAGCGTAACAGGGAAATTATTGAACACTGAAGCTTTCTTT
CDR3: CSVTGKLLNTEAFF

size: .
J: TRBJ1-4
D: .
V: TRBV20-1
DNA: TGCAGTGCCGGGGATCGGGAATTCAATGAAAAACTGTTTTTT
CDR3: CSAGDREFNEKLFF

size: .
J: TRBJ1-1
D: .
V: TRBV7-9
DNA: TGTGCCAGCAGCTTCGGTATCAGACAGGAAGCTTTCTTT
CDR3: CASSFGIRQEAFF

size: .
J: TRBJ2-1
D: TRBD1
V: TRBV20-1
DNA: TGCAGTGCTAGAGATCGTCGGACAGGTTTCAATGAGCAGTTCTTC
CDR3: CSARDRRTGFNEQFF

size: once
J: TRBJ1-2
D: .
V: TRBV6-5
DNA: TGTGCCAGCTGCTCGGCGCCTACCGAGACCGATTATGGCTACACCTTC
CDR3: CASCSAPTETDYGYTF

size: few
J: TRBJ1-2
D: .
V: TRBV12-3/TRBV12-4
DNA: TGTGCCAGCAGTTTCGGAACTTTCTATGGCTACACCTTC
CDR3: CASSFGTFYGYTF

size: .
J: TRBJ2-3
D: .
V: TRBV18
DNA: TGTGCCAGCTCGCGGATCTCAACTAGCACAGATACGCAGTATTTT
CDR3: CASSRISTSTDTQYF

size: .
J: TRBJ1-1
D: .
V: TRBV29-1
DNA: TGCAGCGTTGCTAATTTGAACACTGAAGCTTTCTTT
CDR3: CSVANLNTEAFF

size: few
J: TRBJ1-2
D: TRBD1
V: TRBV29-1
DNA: TGCAGCGTTGCCAGGGGGCCGACTGATTATGGCTACACCTTC
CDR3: CSVARGPTDYGYTF

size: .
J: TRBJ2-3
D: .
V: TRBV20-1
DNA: TGCAGTGCTAGAGGGGGGAACACAGATACGCAGTATTTT
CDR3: CSARGGNTDTQYF

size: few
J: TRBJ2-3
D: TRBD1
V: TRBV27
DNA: TGTGCCAGCAGTCCCTCGACAGGGCTCACAGATACGCAGTATTTT
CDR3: CASSPSTGLTDTQYF

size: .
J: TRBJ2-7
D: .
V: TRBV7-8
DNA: TGTGCCAGCAGCTGGGGACTCGCCGAGCAGTACTTC
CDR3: CASSWGLAEQYF

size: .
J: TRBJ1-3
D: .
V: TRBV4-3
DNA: TGCGCCAGCAGCCAAGGGTTAGACCACTCTGGAAACACCATATATTTT
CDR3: CASSQGLDHSGNTIYF

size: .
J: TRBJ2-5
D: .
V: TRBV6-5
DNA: TGTGCCAGCAGTTACTCATTGGGACCTCAAGAGACCCAGTACTTC
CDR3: CASSYSLGPQETQYF

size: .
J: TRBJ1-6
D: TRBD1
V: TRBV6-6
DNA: TGTGCCAGCAGACAGGGGTTAAGAGGTTCACCCCTCCACTTT
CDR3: CASRQGLRGSPLHF

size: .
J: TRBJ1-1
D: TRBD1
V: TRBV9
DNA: TGTGCCAGCACCAAGACAGGGACCCTGAACACTGAAGCTTTCTTT
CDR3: CASTKTGTLNTEAFF

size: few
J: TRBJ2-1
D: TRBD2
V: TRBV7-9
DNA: TGTGCCAGCAGCGTCGGGGGGGAGTTGAACGAGCAGTTCTTC
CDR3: CASSVGGELNEQFF

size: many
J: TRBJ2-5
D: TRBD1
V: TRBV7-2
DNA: TGTGCCAGCAGCGCCGACAGGGAAGGGACCCAGTACTTC
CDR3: CASSADREGTQYF

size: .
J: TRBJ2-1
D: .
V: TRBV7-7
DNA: TGTGCTAGCAGCTTGGGACCTTCGAGCTCCTACAATGAGCAGTTCTTC
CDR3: CASSLGPSSSYNEQFF

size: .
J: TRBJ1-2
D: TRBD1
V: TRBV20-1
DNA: TGCAGTGCTAGGTGGGGGACAGCCACCTATGGCTACACCTTC
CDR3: CSARWGTATYGYTF

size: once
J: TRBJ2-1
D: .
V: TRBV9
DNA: TGTGCCAGCAGCGTGATACCCGAGGGTCACAATGAGCAGTTCTTC
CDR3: CASSVIPEGHNEQFF

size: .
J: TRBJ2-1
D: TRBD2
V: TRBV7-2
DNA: TGTGCCAGCAGCTTGTTGTTTCAGTCTCGGGGGGGTGAGCAGTTCTTC
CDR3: CASSLLFQSRGGEQFF

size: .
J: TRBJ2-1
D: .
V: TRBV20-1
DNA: TGCAGTGCTAGAGGACAGGACTCCTACAATGAGCAGTTCTTC
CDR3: CSARGQDSYNEQFF

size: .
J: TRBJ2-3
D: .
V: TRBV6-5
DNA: TGTGCCAGCAGGGGCCTGCCCGATACGCAGTATTTT
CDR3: CASRGLPDTQYF

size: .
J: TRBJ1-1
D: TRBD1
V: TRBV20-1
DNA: TGCAGTGCTAGAGACGCCGGGACAGGGGTTAGCACTGAAGCTTTCTTT
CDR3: CSARDAGTGVSTEAFF

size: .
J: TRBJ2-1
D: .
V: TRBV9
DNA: TGTGCCAGCAGCGTAGAGAGAGGAGGCGAGCAGTTCTTC
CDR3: CASSVERGGEQFF

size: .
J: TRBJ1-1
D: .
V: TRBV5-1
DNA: TGCGCCAGCAGCCCAAGACATGCCGACGGGACTGAAGCTTTCTTT
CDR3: CASSPRHADGTEAFF

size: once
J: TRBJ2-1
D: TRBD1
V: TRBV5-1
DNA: TGCGCCAGCAGAGACGACAGGGGGCCCTACAATGAGCAGTTCTTC
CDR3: CASRDDRGPYNEQFF

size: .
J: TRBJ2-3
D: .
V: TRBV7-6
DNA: TGTGCCAGCAGCTTAGGGCGATTTCGAGGGGGAACCAGCACAGATACGCAGTATTTT
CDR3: CASSLGRFRGGTSTDTQYF

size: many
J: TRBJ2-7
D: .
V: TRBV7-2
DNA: TGTGCCAGCAGCTCCCTCTCCTACGAGCAGTACTTC
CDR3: CASSSLSYEQYF

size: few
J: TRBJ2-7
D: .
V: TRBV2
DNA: TGTGCCAGCAGTGAGGAGAAATCCTACGAGCAGTACTTC
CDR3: CASSEEKSYEQYF

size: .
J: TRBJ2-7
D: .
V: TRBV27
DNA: TGTGCCAGCAGCCCGGACAGCGCCTACGAGCAGTACTTC
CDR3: CASSPDSAYEQYF

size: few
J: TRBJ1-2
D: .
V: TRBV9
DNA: TGTGCCAGCAGCGTAGCGGGACGGAAGAGCTACACCTTC
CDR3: CASSVAGRKSYTF